What follows are 24 T cell receptor beta chains derived from one specimen sequenced in a study of shared clonotypes between healthy human individuals (dated by TCRdb to about 2020). The library came from the immunoSEQ multiplex PCR assay. TCRdb retrieved this table from immuneACCESS and kept in-frame rearrangements only. Not all clones are present; in checked studies, unresolved V genes account for under half, and no reason is known for the remainder. A total of 650,000 to 800,000 clones appear in this sample, about two thirds of them only once. The ten largest clones capture about 1.7% of the sample. The sequenced material came from memory CD4+ T cells sorted from blood. This sample's cell subset or site label indicates: CD45RA-negative fraction. The receptors were gathered from a young woman in good health.

This clone appeared a few times. CDR3 residues: CASREGGGEQFF. In nucleotides, the CDR3 is TGTGCCAGTCGCGAAGGGGGGGGTGAGCAGTTCTTC. The V and J genes are TRBV19 and TRBJ2-1; tentatively, D is TRBD2 (7 bases). Germline CDR1 and CDR2: LNHDA and SQIVND (reference sequence). CDR3 length equals 12 residues. Trimming shortened V by 8 bases and J by 9 bases, and 14 bases separated the two germline ends.

V is TRBV5-1 and J is TRBJ1-5; D is unclear. The CDR3 has 15 residues. The germline gives CDR1 SGHRS, CDR2 YFSETQ. Deletions cut 4 bases from V and 2 bases from J, with 13 bases between. This CDR3 reads CASSPGSLGNQPQHF. The CDR3 DNA reads TGCGCCAGCAGCCCCGGGAGTTTGGGCAATCAGCCCCAGCATTTT.

CDR3 nucleotides: TGTGCCAGTAGTATCCGGCCAATTAGCAATCAGCCCCAGCATTTT. It is translated as CASSIRPISNQPQHF. The chain is built from TRBV19 and TRBJ1-5; D remains ambiguous. Germline-derived CDR1 and CDR2 are LNHDA and SQIVND (reference sequence). V lost 3 bases, J lost 0 bases, and 9 bases lay in between. The CDR3 runs to 15 residues.

The V gene is TRBV28, the J gene TRBJ1-4; the D gene is possibly TRBD1 (6 bases). V lost 7 bases and J lost 5, with 17 bases in between. The CDR3 runs to 15 residues. Germline V gene lookup returns CDR1 MDHEN and CDR2 SYDVKM. The CDR3 coding sequence is TGTGCCAGCACCAAGCCAGGGCAGGGGAATGAAAAACTGTTTTTT. Its protein product is CASTKPGQGNEKLFF.

This chain joins TRBV11-2 and TRBJ1-1; D gene unclear. This CDR3 spans 13 amino acids. Per germline, CDR1 SGHAT and CDR2 FQNNGV. Trimming shortened V by 2 bases and J by 0 bases, and 4 bases separated the two germline ends. DNA for the CDR3: TGTGCCAGCAGCTTAAGTCTGAACACTGAAGCTTTCTTT. Encoded protein: CASSLSLNTEAFF.

The chain links TRBV19 to TRBJ1-2; the D is unclear. The V gene's germline CDR1 is LNHDA and CDR2 SQIVND (reference sequence). The CDR3 length is 14 residues. Trimming stripped 7 bases from V and 2 bases from J, with 14 bases between. The CDR3 here is CASTPDRRNYGYTF. The DNA of the CDR3 is TGTGCCAGTACCCCCGACCGCAGAAACTATGGCTACACCTTC.

The V gene is TRBV11-1, the J gene TRBJ2-1, with D unclear. CDR3 length: 14 residues. V was clipped by 0 bases and J by 9 bases, with 12 bases between them. Germline V CDR1 and CDR2: SGHAT, FQDESV (reference sequence). The CDR3 DNA reads TGTGCCAGCAGCTTAGCGCTGCTAGACGGTGAGCAGTTCTTC. Translated: CASSLALLDGEQFF.

The chain uses TRBV10-3 and TRBJ1-1; D gene ambiguous. Looked up from germline, CDR1 is ENHRY and CDR2 is SYGVKD. V lost 5 bases to trimming and J lost 0 bases, with 7 bases between them. The CDR3 loop spans 13 amino acids. In DNA, the CDR3 is TGTGCCATCAGTCCGACGGTGAACACTGAAGCTTTCTTT. Translating it yields CAISPTVNTEAFF.

Worth noting for this clone: Other DNA variants within this sample encode the same CDR3. V and J are TRBV5-4 and TRBJ2-5; D not resolved. Trimming took 0 bases from V and 1 from J, leaving 7 bases between them. The CDR3 has 14 amino acids. CDR1 is SGHNT, CDR2 YYREEE, per germline (reference sequence). The CDR3 bases are TGTGCCAGCAGCTTGGGCGGTTTCCAAGAGACCCAGTACTTC. Its translation is CASSLGGFQETQYF.

The rearrangement links TRBV11-1 to TRBJ2-5, with D possibly matching TRBD1 (7 bases). Germline loops: CDR1 SGHAT, CDR2 FQDESV (reference sequence). The CDR3 has 15 residues. V lost 0 bases and J 5 bases, leaving 13 bases between the germline ends. CDR3 DNA: TGTGCCAGCAGCTTAGCCGGACAGGCGGGGGAGACCCAGTACTTC. Translating gives CASSLAGQAGETQYF.

The gene calls are TRBV18 and TRBJ2-1, with TRBD2 as a possible D gene (5 bases). V was shortened by 8 bases and J by 4 bases, with 12 bases between the two germline ends. The CDR3 is made up of 13 amino acids. From germline, CDR1 is KGHSH and CDR2 LQKENI. As DNA, the CDR3 is TGTGCCAGCGCTAGCTTAGAGTACAATGAGCAGTTCTTC. Translated, it gives CASASLEYNEQFF.

This clone occurred once. This rearrangement joins TRBV6-5 to TRBJ1-3, with 8 bases that match TRBD1. The CDR3 runs 15 residues. J was trimmed by 5 bases and V by 2 bases; bases with no gene match: 5. The germline V gene encodes CDR1 MNHEY and CDR2 SVGAGI. This CDR3 is CASSYDRGLRNTIYF. The CDR3 DNA reads TGTGCCAGCAGTTACGACAGGGGACTTAGAAACACCATATATTTT.

In DNA form, the CDR3 reads TGTGCCAGCAGCCCACAGACAGGGGTCGACACTGAAGCTTTCTTT. This encodes CASSPQTGVDTEAFF. This chain joins TRBV5-4 and TRBJ1-1, with 8 bases aligning to TRBD1. The CDR3 sequence is 15 residues long. Trimming took 4 bases from V and 3 from J; bases not matched to a gene: 8. Germline V lookup: CDR1 SGHNT, CDR2 YYREEE (reference sequence).

The chain employs TRBV6-6 and TRBJ2-5, with D uncertain. Germline V CDR1 and CDR2: MNHNY, SVGAGI (reference sequence). V lost 6 bases, J lost 5 bases, and 13 bases lay in between. The CDR3 runs to 13 residues. The CDR3 here is CASRSWFVETQYF. The CDR3 DNA reads TGTGCCAGCAGGTCCTGGTTCGTGGAGACCCAGTACTTC.

The rearrangement joins TRBV4-1 to TRBJ2-3; D remains ambiguous. Germline V gives CDR1 MGHRA, CDR2 YSYEKL. This CDR3 is 14 amino acids long. Deletions cut 3 bases from V and 3 bases from J, with 10 bases between. The CDR3: CASSQISWTDTQYF. DNA of the CDR3: TGCGCCAGCAGCCAGATTAGCTGGACAGATACGCAGTATTTT.

The V and J genes are TRBV15 and TRBJ2-1; 11 bases map to TRBD1. The CDR3 covers 17 residues. The V gene's germline CDR1 is LNHNV and CDR2 YYDKDF (reference sequence). The ends lost 2 bases at V and 9 bases at J; junction bases unmatched: 12. CDR3: CATSRNPGQGDLGEQFF. DNA of the CDR3: TGTGCCACCAGCAGAAACCCGGGACAGGGGGACCTCGGTGAGCAGTTCTTC.

This clone was detected a few times. The V and J genes are TRBV6-1 and TRBJ2-1; 12 nucleotides match TRBD2. With V trimmed by 5 bases and J by 4 bases, 3 bases remained unmatched. The CDR3 has 15 residues. Germline values: CDR1 MNHNS, CDR2 SASEGT. CDR3: CASSHLAGGYNEQFF. CDR3 nucleotides: TGTGCCAGCAGTCACCTAGCGGGAGGGTACAATGAGCAGTTCTTC.

The chain uses TRBV11-2 and TRBJ1-1; a possible D gene is TRBD1 (6 bases). V was clipped by 6 bases and J by 5 bases, with 16 bases between them. Germline CDR1 is SGHAT and CDR2 is FQNNGV. The CDR3 is made up of 14 amino acids. This CDR3 reads CASSYPRRGTEAFF. CDR3 bases: TGTGCCAGCAGTTATCCTAGGAGGGGGACTGAAGCTTTCTTT. Looking up the rest from reference TRBV11-2 and TRBJ1-1 gives the full variable domain: EAGVAQSPRYKIIEKRQSVAFWCNPISGHATLYWYQQILGQGPKLLIQFQNNGVVDDSQLPKDRFSAERLKGVDSTLKIQPAKLEDSAVYLCASSYPRRGTEAFFGQGTRLTVV.

The V and J genes are TRBV6-1 and TRBJ2-6, with D possibly matching TRBD2 (5 bases). Germline-derived CDR1 and CDR2 are MNHNS and SASEGT. V shed 7 bases and J shed 3 bases, with 10 bases lying between them. This CDR3 is built from 14 residues. The CDR3, as DNA: TGTGCCAGCATAAGGGCGGGTGGGGCCAACGTCCTGACTTTC. This sequence encodes CASIRAGGANVLTF.

This chain links TRBV28 with TRBJ2-7, with D possibly matching TRBD2 (6 bases). V shed 6 bases and J shed 2 bases, with 14 bases lying between them. CDR3 length equals 14 residues. CDR1 is MDHEN, CDR2 SYDVKM, per germline. CDR3 in amino acids: CASRVGSQTYEQYF. CDR3 bases: TGTGCCAGCAGAGTCGGGAGCCAAACCTACGAGCAGTACTTC. The entire variable domain, with the rest obtained from reference TRBV28 and TRBJ2-7, is as follows: DVKVTQSSRYLVKRTGEKVFLECVQDMDHENMFWYRQDPGLGLRLIYFSYDVKMKEKGDIPEGYSVSREKKERFSLILESASTNQTSMYLCASRVGSQTYEQYFGPGTRLTVT.

This chain joins TRBV18 and TRBJ1-2; 8 bases match TRBD1. This CDR3 has 15 amino acids. Trimming at V came to 3 bases and at J to 7 bases, leaving 10 bases not matched to a gene. The germline V gene has CDR1 KGHSH and CDR2 LQKENI. Here the CDR3 reads CASSPSIQGGFGYTF. In DNA form, the CDR3 reads TGTGCCAGCTCACCGTCAATACAGGGGGGTTTTGGCTACACCTTC.

The chain employs TRBV5-1 and TRBJ2-7; D is perhaps TRBD1 (6 bases). The CDR3 totals 14 residues. Germline CDR1 SGHRS, CDR2 YFSETQ. Trimming left V 4 bases short and J 5 bases short, with 16 bases between. The CDR3 reads CASSGGRGINEQYF. The CDR3 DNA follows: TGCGCCAGCAGCGGGGGCAGGGGAATTAACGAGCAGTACTTC. The full variable domain, in which reference TRBV5-1 and TRBJ2-7 provide the parts outside the CDR3, is KAGVTQTPRYLIKTRGQQVTLSCSPISGHRSVSWYQQTPGQGLQFLFEYFSETQRNKGNFPGRFSGRQFSNSRSEMNVSTLELGDSALYLCASSGGRGINEQYFGPGTRLTVT.

This chain joins TRBV5-1 and TRBJ2-7; D is undetermined. The length of the CDR3 is 15 residues. CDR1 and CDR2 (germline): SGHRS, YFSETQ. V lost 1 base, J lost 6 bases, and 17 bases lay in between. The CDR3 region is CASSLHSPAESEQYF. In nucleotides, the CDR3 is TGCGCCAGCAGCTTGCACAGCCCGGCGGAGAGCGAGCAGTACTTC.

The rearrangement links TRBV29-1 to TRBJ2-7, with D hard to call. CDR1 SQVTM and CDR2 ANQGSEA come from the germline V gene. This CDR3 comprises 12 residues. Trimming left V 4 bases short and J 3 bases short, with 10 bases between. CDR3 amino acids: CSVAGDFYEQYF. CDR3 coding DNA: TGCAGCGTTGCCGGAGATTTCTACGAGCAGTACTTC.